This section outlines one T cell receptor (beta chain) sequence together with its context. In its sample, this clone was seen many times. Which antigen it targets is not known. Base qualities are missing; no much larger clone stands one base away. The immunoSEQ Assay was used to sequence TCRbeta CDR3 regions. After extraction, genomic DNA underwent amplification by bias-controlled multiplex PCR, followed by high-throughput sequencing. The authors' pipeline ran thus. To quantify the absolute abundance of each unique TCRbeta CDR3 region, sequences were collapsed and filtered. Usable DNA was measured by amplifying reference genes present in all nucleated cells, and TCRbeta template counts were normalized to that usable DNA to estimate T cell fraction. Repertoire TCRs were annotated as SARS-CoV-2-specific when V gene, CDR3 amino acid sequence and J gene were exactly matched to a known reactive TCR set. The reference SARS-CoV-2 TCR set was derived from MIRA and filtered for enrichment in COVID-19-positive ImmuneCODE repertoires, a step that removed public or cross-reactive TCRs. Drawing on the MIRA antigens, annotated TCRs were analysed further at the level of specific ORF or position within ORF. Breadth was defined as annotated unique rearrangements over total unique productive rearrangements; depth was the summed frequency of those rearrangements. Group comparisons of TCR breadth used two-sided Wilcoxon rank-sum tests. TCRdb limited this immuneACCESS table to in-frame rearrangements with V and J called. A share of clones is missing; checked studies link under half to unresolved V genes, and the rest is unexplained. D and trimming come from the DNA, and the V and J calls and clone size come from that table. This sample has a few hundred thousand clones in its table, and roughly 84% of those were observed once. The ten largest account for 3.4% of the sample.

This entry comes from a study of Ad26.COV2.S vaccination and SARS-CoV-2 variants (dated by TCRdb to the early 2020s). Regarding the study in general: Vaccine-arm donors were drawn from COV1001, a multicentre, randomized, double-blind, placebo-controlled phase I-IIa trial of Ad26.COV2.S in healthy adults. Ad26.COV2.S was given intramuscularly at 5x10^10 or 1x10^11 viral particles, as a single shot or as two shots 56 days apart. TCRbeta repertoire sequencing was used to assess the specificity and breadth of SARS-CoV-2-reactive T cell receptors after Ad26.COV2.S vaccination. The TCR-sequenced set comprised about 32 samples: about 19 Ad26.COV2.S vaccine recipients, 5 placebo recipients and 8 SARS-CoV-2 convalescent individuals. Participants in the trial were split at random into five groups of five each, receiving low-dose or high-dose Ad26.COV2.S once or twice, or else placebo on both occasions. Investigators remained blinded to trial group allocation during experiments and outcome assessment. Points the paper makes about the study in general: Non-spike TCR breadth was comparable between vaccine and placebo recipients, consistent with the vaccine containing only spike. Comparing responses between vaccine doses or regimens was not something the study was powered to do. Ad26.COV2.S recipients had higher spike-specific TCR breadth than placebo recipients (P = 0.0014). According to the authors, total T cell responses may have been underestimated by the TCR breadth and depth analyses. After vaccination, substantial breadth of spike-specific CD8+ and CD4+ T cell responses was reported.

What this sample's treatment or condition label stands for: 19 received Ad26.COV2.S at low or high dose, single or two shots; about five received placebo; per-sample allocation not given. Repertoires of vaccine and placebo recipients were sequenced from samples collected on day 63 after the first injection. Cohort 1b enrolled 20 to 30 adults aged 18-55 years at a single site in Boston, USA, between 29 July and 7 August 2020. Ad26.COV2.S was a replication-incompetent adenovirus type 26 vector that expressed a prefusion-stabilized SARS-CoV-2 spike protein derived from the original Wuhan strain. The germline V gene yields MGHDK for CDR1 and SYGVNS for CDR2. The CDR3 numbers 11 residues from cysteine through phenylalanine. The only DNA kept is the CDR3, 33 bases in frame from the first base. The trim is 10 bases for V and 7 bases for J, with a gap of 13 bases between the germline ends.

Material: peripheral blood, obtained in a trial of Ad26.COV2.S vaccine versus placebo. The receptor was isolated from a person aged 18-60 years who received the Ad26.COV2.S COVID-19 vaccine or a placebo. Recombination linked TRBV25-1 to TRBJ1-1, and TRBD1 may be the D gene, going by 6 matching bases. This receptor has the CDR3 CATTTGVEAFF. The bases read TGTGCCACCACGACAGGAGTTGAAGCTTTCTTT.